The source of this T cell receptor beta chain is a study of blood T cell repertoires in COVID-19 (dated by TCRdb to between 2020 and 2021). In terms of the full investigation: Collaborator samples came from the United States, Italy and Spain and covered acute and convalescent phases of COVID-19. The prospective study material was composed of cDNA or gDNA derived from T cells, B-cell-depleted T cells, or PBMCs. Deeply sampled blood TCRbeta repertoires from subjects exposed to, actively infected with, or recovered from COVID-19 were included in the dataset. The repertoires were made available in a free public database intended to serve as a resource for research on the immune response to SARS-CoV-2. The samples were drawn from two sources: the first 160 participants of the ongoing ImmuneRACE study, and approximately 1,300 subjects contributed by 6 global collaborators. A de-identified subject ID, COVID-19 status, age in years and sex were almost always included in the sample metadata. Where available, HLA class I and class II types were obtained from metadata supplied by the sample provider rather than from assay-based typing. Beyond this particular receptor, the publication reports: The amount of clinical and demographic metadata varied by source and participant and was provided uncurated.

The immunoSEQ Assay, a bias-controlled multiplex PCR, was used to amplify TCRbeta CDR3 regions from genomic DNA. Regarding the original processing steps: The number of nucleated cells in each sample was estimated by amplification of reference gene primers within the assay. Sequence reads were collapsed and filtered to measure the absolute abundance of every unique TCRbeta CDR3 rearrangement. For each sample, productive Simpson clonality was calculated as the square root of Simpson's diversity index across productive rearrangements. In TCRdb, the immuneACCESS table is reduced to in-frame sequences with V and J assigned. These tables do not hold every clone; where another copy was compared, an unresolved V gene accounts for under half, and the others remain unexplained. That table furnishes V, J and clone size, whereas the DNA furnished D and trimming. The sample has roughly 200,000 clones on record, less than 90% of them singletons. The biggest ten clones account for about 4.5% of the sample.

In the prospective study, participants were about 18 to 100 years old, resided in about two dozen geographic areas of the United States, and were enrolled through a virtual design. In the prospective study, participants were assigned to cohorts based on the clinical history participants reported in a screening survey and a study questionnaire. Exposed participants had been in contact, within 2 weeks of entering the study, with a person who had a PCR-confirmed or clinician-diagnosed case of COVID-19. Each participant in the prospective study had whole blood, serum and a nasopharyngeal or oropharyngeal swab collected by mobile phlebotomists. Participants in the prospective study had the option to provide additional blood draws and questionnaires over a roughly 2-month period. Prospective study blood samples were shipped either frozen or at room temperature before DNA extraction. With respect to this clone: No cognate antigen has been identified for it. Base qualities are not provided; no much larger clone lies one nucleotide away.

Relative to germline, V is missing 0 bases and J is missing 1 base, with 4 bases of the junction outside any gene match. The germline V gene encodes CDR1 SGHNT and CDR2 YYREEE (reference sequence). The CDR3 contains 16 residues, cysteine and phenylalanine counted. Just CDR3 DNA is preserved here, 48 bases in frame from base 1. Sample: PBMCs or T cells enriched from blood (not recorded which). The receptor comes from a woman younger than 45 who had been exposed to COVID-19. Recombination connected TRBV5-4 to TRBJ1-3; 7 of the junction bases match TRBD1. The CDR3 protein sequence reads: CASSLASGGSGNTIYF. The DNA sequence reads TGTGCCAGCAGCTTGGCCTCAGGGGGATCTGGAAACACCATATATTTT.